This TCR beta chain is from a study of shared clonotypes between healthy human individuals. Regarding the study as a whole: It was observed that 5% to 6% of naive CD4 clonotypes were shared across a handful of donors.

The repertoire was sequenced with immunoSEQ multiplex PCR; TCRdb's copy has only in-frame clones and lacks some. The sample contains about 1.5 million clones, 95% to 99% of which appear only once. Only Caucasian adults living in Nashville, Tennessee made up the donor group. As for this clone: Its specificity is unknown.

Input material: naive CD4+ T cells sorted from blood. Subset meaning: CD45RA+ positively selected. The sequence was obtained from a man aged 25-40 years in good health.

CDR3 nucleotide sequence: TGTGCCAGCAGTTCGACCCGAGACCAGCCCCAGCATTTT. Its translation is CASSSTRDQPQHF. The rearrangement joins TRBV7-2 to TRBJ1-5; D not resolved. In germline, CDR1 is SGHTA, CDR2 FQGNSA. Trimming pared 6 bases from V and 7 bases from J, leaving 13 bases between. The CDR3 is 13 amino acids.